The present T cell receptor (beta chain) was sequenced within a study of blood T cells in healthy people across ages. Points from the study as a whole: Relative to aged donors, long-lived donors carried more naive CD4+ cells and displayed higher diversity.

V dropped 2 bases and J dropped 9 bases, with 15 bases sitting between them. Germline V gene data show CDR1 as SGHRS and CDR2 as YFSETQ. CDR3 length: 14 residues. Concerning this clonotype itself: Its target is not known.

For the second PCR, which ran for roughly 6 to 12 cycles, a sample-barcoded 5' primer and a J-beta primer mix were used. A tag from a template-switch adaptor with 12 random nucleotides marked each cDNA molecule. TCRdb re-derived calls from the 5' RACE reads in MiXCR, one entry per CDR3 protein. The sample records about 2 million distinct CDR3 sequences, about 50% being singletons. The V gene is TRBV5-1, the J gene TRBJ2-1, with D perhaps matching TRBD2 (6 bases). The TCR was taken from a woman aged 40 to 55 in good health. The sequenced material came from blood. The CDR3 region has the DNA TGCGCCAGCAGCTTCCCTAGTGAGGAGGGTGAGCAGTTCTTC. It is translated as CASSFPSEEGEQFF.